This entry concerns a single TCR beta chain. This specimen belongs to a study of blood T cell repertoires in COVID-19. Sequencing was performed with immunoSEQ multiplex PCR; in TCRdb, only in-frame clones are kept and a portion is missing. The repertoire holds 250,000 to 300,000 clones, with 75% to 95% as singletons. This clonotype was obtained from a woman aged 25 to 39 who had recovered from COVID-19. Sequenced sample: PBMCs or T cells enriched from blood (not recorded which).

CDR3 nucleotides: TGTGCCTGGAGTGTACAGGGAATCAGCTATGGCTACACCTTC. Encoded protein: CAWSVQGISYGYTF. The chain is built from TRBV30 and TRBJ1-2, with a weak D call TRBD1 (6 bases). This CDR3 has 14 residues. Trimming took off 0 bases at V and 4 bases at J, with 12 bases between the two ends. Germline values: CDR1 GTSNPN, CDR2 SVGIG (reference sequence).